The source of this TCR beta chain is a study of blood T cell repertoires in COVID-19. Sequencing used immunoSEQ multiplex PCR; TCRdb keeps in-frame clones, though not all of them. Among roughly 140,000 clones listed, 84% were seen once. There are 14 residues in the CDR3. Per germline, CDR1 SGHRS and CDR2 YFSETQ. Trimming cost V 0 bases and J 10 bases, with 11 bases left between them. The receptor was isolated from a woman in her forties or fifties with acute or convalescent COVID-19. Sequenced: peripheral blood. The V call is TRBV5-1, the J call TRBJ1-6; D is possibly TRBD1 (6 bases). The CDR3 here is CASSLGQVGSPLHF. CDR3 coding DNA: TGCGCCAGCAGCTTGGGACAGGTGGGGTCACCCCTCCACTTT.